This T cell receptor beta chain is drawn from a study of shared clonotypes between healthy human individuals. In the study overall: Three plates were used per donor for CD4 naive, three for CD4 memory, two for CD8 naive and one for CD8 memory.

V was trimmed by 5 bases and J by 4 bases, leaving 8 bases between them. Germline CDR1 is MGHDK and CDR2 is SYGVNS. The CDR3 is made up of 12 amino acids. The study, taken as a whole, reports: Naive subsets usually exceeded memory subsets in estimated richness. Sequencing depth was expected to affect clonotype sharing among donors.

There are a few counts of this clone. Its target is unknown. TCRdb's copy holds only in-frame clones and misses some; the assay was immunoSEQ multiplex PCR. The table shows 730,000 or so clones, with about 78% occurring only once. Source material: memory CD4+ T cells sorted from blood. Subset: CD45RA-negative fraction. The clonotype originates from a woman in her 30s in good health. The chain has TRBV25-1 and TRBJ1-1; D unclear. The CDR3 here is CASSPGTTEAFF. The CDR3 nucleotides read TGTGCCAGCAGTCCGGGTACCACTGAAGCTTTCTTT.